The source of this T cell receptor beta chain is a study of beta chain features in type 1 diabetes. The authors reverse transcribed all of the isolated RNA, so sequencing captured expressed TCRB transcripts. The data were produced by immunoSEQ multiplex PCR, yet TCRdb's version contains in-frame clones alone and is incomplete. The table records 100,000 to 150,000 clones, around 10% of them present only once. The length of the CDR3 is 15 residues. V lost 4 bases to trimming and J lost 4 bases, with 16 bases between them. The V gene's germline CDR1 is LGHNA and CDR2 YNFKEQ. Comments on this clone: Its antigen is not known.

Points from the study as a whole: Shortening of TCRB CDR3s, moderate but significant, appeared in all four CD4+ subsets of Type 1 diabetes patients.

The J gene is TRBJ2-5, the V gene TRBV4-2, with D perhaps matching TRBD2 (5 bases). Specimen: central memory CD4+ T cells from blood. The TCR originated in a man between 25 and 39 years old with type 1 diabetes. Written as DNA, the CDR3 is TGTGCCAGCAGCCGAGGGTCTAGTCAGGCAGAGACCCAGTACTTC. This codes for CASSRGSSQAETQYF.